Here is one T cell receptor beta chain with its context. Its cognate antigen is unknown. The data were obtained in a study of T cells in Graves' hyperthyroidism and ophthalmopathy. Findings and limits, study-wide: Before onset, ophthalmopathy was predicted by the model a median roughly 6.8 months earlier.

The CDR3 regions of TCR beta were amplified from RNA transcripts. During a first-round RT-PCR of the TCR CDR3, the HTBI primer set was used. Each CDR3 protein is one row after TCRdb ran MiXCR on the multiplex PCR reads. The data show roughly 510,000 distinct CDR3 sequences, less than 25% seen once. The definition of stable Graves' hyperthyroidism was no ophthalmopathy progression within 18 months. Deletions cut 6 bases from V and 4 bases from J, with 15 bases between. CDR3 length: 14 residues. Germline CDR1 is LGHDT and CDR2 is YNNKEL (reference sequence). V and J are TRBV3-1 and TRBJ1-2, with D tentatively TRBD1 (5 bases). Sequenced sample: blood. This TCR came from a man in his late teens or twenties with Graves' hyperthyroidism. DNA for the CDR3: TGTGCCAGCAGTCCTTCCGGGGGGTTCTATGGCTACACCTTC. It codes for CASSPSGGFYGYTF. The full variable domain, in which reference TRBV3-1 and TRBJ1-2 provide the parts outside the CDR3, is DTAVSQTPKYLVTQMGNDKSIKCEQNLGHDTMYWYKQDSKKFLKIMFSYNNKELIINETVPNRFSPKSPDKAHLNLHINSLELGDSAVYFCASSPSGGFYGYTFGSGTRLTVV.